These 22 T cell receptor beta chains were all obtained from the same sample, sequenced in a study of CD8 T cells in Susac syndrome. RNA, at roughly 0.5 to 1 ug, was reverse transcribed with random hexamers. TCRdb called the immunoSEQ multiplex PCR reads again in MiXCR, with one record for every CDR3 protein. The profile shows approximately 180,000 distinct CDR3 sequences, about 91% of them singletons. The sample comprised CD4+ T cells from PBMCs. All receptors derive from a human donor with Susac syndrome.

The V call is TRBV29-1, the J call TRBJ2-2; D uncertain. V was clipped by 6 bases and J by 3 bases, with 5 bases between them. The CDR3 is 11 residues long. In germline, CDR1 is SQVTM, CDR2 ANQGSEA. The CDR3 is CSVRDTGELFF. As DNA, the CDR3 is TGCAGCGTCCGGGACACCGGGGAGCTGTTTTTT.

This clonotype appeared once. This sequence joins TRBV9 and TRBJ2-1; TRBD2 aligns across 8 bases. CDR1 is SGDLS, CDR2 YYNGEE, per germline. V dropped 0 bases and J dropped 5; count of bases not matched to a gene: 10. This CDR3 contains 17 residues. DNA of the CDR3: TGTGCCAGCAGCGTAGTCCCTTCGGTAGCGGGAAACAATGAGCAGTTCTTC. It codes for CASSVVPSVAGNNEQFF.

This rearrangement joins TRBV4-1 to TRBJ1-2; 9 nucleotides match TRBD1. Trimming took 1 base from V and 6 from J; bases not matched to a gene: 6. The CDR3 runs 15 residues. CDR1 and CDR2 (germline): MGHRA, YSYEKL. CDR3 region: CASSQVTGGRHGYTF. In DNA form, the CDR3 reads TGCGCCAGCAGCCAAGTTACAGGGGGCCGTCATGGCTACACCTTC.

The chain joins TRBV10-2 to TRBJ2-7; 8 bases match TRBD1. Trimming cost V 0 bases and J 0 bases; bases outside gene matches: 7. Germline lookup yields CDR1 WSHSY and CDR2 SAAADI. There are 17 residues in the CDR3. This chain's CDR3 is CASSESLWQGASYEQYF. The CDR3 DNA follows: TGCGCCAGCAGTGAGTCTTTGTGGCAGGGGGCCTCCTACGAGCAGTACTTC.

V gene TRBV7-8 combines with J gene TRBJ2-3, with TRBD2 as a possible D gene (6 bases). Germline V gene data show CDR1 as SGHVS and CDR2 as FQNEAQ. V was cut by 8 bases and J by 4 bases, with 10 bases left in between. CDR3 length: 12 amino acids. The CDR3 sequence is CASGLRPDTQYF. The CDR3 coding sequence is TGTGCCAGCGGACTACGTCCAGATACGCAGTATTTT.

This chain joins TRBV9 and TRBJ1-6, with D possibly matching TRBD1 (6 bases). Germline V gene lookup returns CDR1 SGDLS and CDR2 YYNGEE. Trimming shortened V by 3 bases and J by 0 bases, and 16 bases separated the two germline ends. CDR3 size: 18 residues. The DNA for the CDR3 is TGTGCCAGCAGCGACCGGGACACCGATTTCTCCTATAATTCACCCCTCCACTTT. Translation: CASSDRDTDFSYNSPLHF.

The CDR3: CASSYSWGPGELFF. As DNA, the CDR3 is TGTGCCAGCAGTTACTCTTGGGGACCCGGGGAGCTGTTTTTT. The chain recombines TRBV6-2 or TRBV6-3 with TRBJ2-2; D is possibly TRBD1 or TRBD2 (5 bases each). V was clipped by 0 bases and J by 6 bases, with 8 bases between them. Germline lookup yields CDR1 MNHEY and CDR2 SVGEGT. The CDR3 runs 14 residues.

This clonotype was counted only a few times. The chain employs TRBV2 and TRBJ2-5; tentative D call: TRBD1 (6 bases). The V and J ends lost 5 bases and 3 bases respectively, with 10 bases between them. The CDR3 contains 13 residues. Germline values: CDR1 SNHLY, CDR2 FYNNEI. The CDR3 nucleotides are TGTGCCAGCAGTTCACAGGGAGAAGAGACCCAGTACTTC. Translation gives CASSSQGEETQYF.

The chain joins TRBV4-1 to TRBJ2-5; 9 positions match TRBD1. In germline, CDR1 is MGHRA, CDR2 YSYEKL. V lost 4 bases, J lost 3 bases, and 6 bases stayed unmatched. The CDR3 covers 15 residues. CDR3 coding DNA: TGCGCCAGCAGCCCCCCAACAGGGGGCGAAGAGACCCAGTACTTC. Protein product: CASSPPTGGEETQYF.

This clonotype appeared once. The V and J genes are TRBV24-1 and TRBJ2-2; the D is unclear. CDR1 KGHDR and CDR2 SFDVKD come from the germline V gene. The CDR3 contains 13 residues. The ends were cut back, 4 bases at V and 3 bases at J, with 5 bases in the middle. The CDR3 region is CATSDDHTGELFF. In DNA, the CDR3 is TGTGCCACCAGTGACGACCACACCGGGGAGCTGTTTTTT.

The rearrangement links TRBV19 to TRBJ2-3; 10 nucleotides line up with TRBD2. J lost 2 bases, V lost 5 bases, and 4 bases had no gene match. Germline V gene sequence: CDR1 LNHDA, CDR2 SQIVND (reference sequence). This CDR3 spans 15 amino acids. CDR3 amino acids: CASSLLAGVTDTQYF. The CDR3 nucleotides are TGTGCCAGTAGTCTTCTAGCGGGAGTCACAGATACGCAGTATTTT.

The CDR3 reads CASSQVGTGGRAFF. The DNA for the CDR3 is TGTGCCAGCAGCCAAGTTGGGACAGGGGGCAGGGCTTTCTTT. V is TRBV14 and J is TRBJ1-1; the match to TRBD1 covers 12 bases. This CDR3 is 14 amino acids long. Looked up from germline, CDR1 is SGHDN and CDR2 is FVKESK. The junction had 5 bases not matched to a gene; V was cut back by 1 base and J by 11 bases.

This clonotype has just one count. V is TRBV2 and J is TRBJ2-2; tentatively, D is TRBD2 (5 bases). This CDR3 has 13 amino acids. Trimming pared 2 bases from V and 5 bases from J, leaving 6 bases between. The germline CDR1 and CDR2 sequences are SNHLY and FYNNEI. The CDR3 reads CASSERRTGELFF. CDR3 nucleotide sequence: TGTGCCAGCAGTGAACGGAGGACCGGGGAGCTGTTTTTT.

The rearrangement uses TRBV4-1 and TRBJ2-5, with 11 positions matching TRBD2. CDR1 and CDR2 from the germline V gene are MGHRA and YSYEKL. The CDR3 has 15 residues. The trim removed 4 bases at V and 1 base at J, leaving 2 bases unmatched. The CDR3 loop reads CASSLSGGAQETQYF. DNA of the CDR3: TGCGCCAGCAGCCTTAGCGGGGGGGCCCAAGAGACCCAGTACTTC.

This chain uses TRBV4-1 with TRBJ1-1; no definite D call. CDR1 is MGHRA and CDR2 is YSYEKL in the germline V gene. The CDR3 loop spans 14 amino acids. V lost 3 bases to trimming and J lost 1 base, with 9 bases between them. The CDR3 coding sequence is TGCGCCAGCAGCCACAGGTGGCGGAACACTGAAGCTTTCTTT. Translation: CASSHRWRNTEAFF.

V is TRBV23-1 and J is TRBJ1-1; TRBD1 might be the D (6 bases). TRBV23-1 is marked as an open reading frame, function uncertain. The CDR3 consists of 16 residues. Trimming pared 0 bases from V and 0 bases from J, leaving 11 bases between. CDR3: CASSQSRGNLNTEAFF. CDR3 DNA: TGCGCCAGCAGTCAATCGAGGGGGAACCTGAACACTGAAGCTTTCTTT.

V gene TRBV15 combines with J gene TRBJ2-7; 10 bases are shared with TRBD2. CDR3 size: 16 residues. Germline CDR1 LNHNV, CDR2 YYDKDF (reference sequence). V was pared by 3 bases and J by 3 bases, with 8 bases of the junction left unmatched. The CDR3 here is CATSSDSGRRYYEQYF. The CDR3 nucleotides read TGTGCCACCAGCAGTGATAGCGGGAGGAGATACTACGAGCAGTACTTC.

The V and J genes are TRBV15 and TRBJ2-7; D is unresolved. V was cut by 2 bases and J by 2 bases, with 7 bases left in between. The CDR3 loop spans 13 amino acids. Germline CDR1 reads LNHNV; CDR2 reads YYDKDF (reference sequence). CDR3 DNA sequence: TGTGCCACCAGCAGACGGGTCGCCTACGAGCAGTACTTC. This translates into CATSRRVAYEQYF.

The rearrangement links TRBV7-9 to TRBJ2-1; 7 bases are a match to TRBD2. Germline values: CDR1 SEHNR, CDR2 FQNEAQ (reference sequence). This CDR3 has 16 amino acids. V lost 5 bases and J lost 4; bases outside the gene matches: 11. The CDR3 here is CASSQQRGLRYNEQFF. CDR3 in DNA: TGTGCCAGCAGCCAACAGCGGGGACTCAGATACAATGAGCAGTTCTTC.

The CDR3 loop is CASSRSRLAGGPGTGELFF. DNA for the CDR3: TGTGCCAGCAGTCGATCCCGACTAGCGGGAGGGCCAGGCACCGGGGAGCTGTTTTTT. The rearrangement joins TRBV6-1 to TRBJ2-2; TRBD2 agrees at 14 bases. The CDR3 is 19 amino acids. J was trimmed by 4 bases and V by 5 bases; bases with no gene match: 12. Germline V gene data show CDR1 as MNHNS and CDR2 as SASEGT.

The rearrangement joins TRBV6-4 to TRBJ1-2; D call uncertain. The CDR3 runs 14 residues. Germline values: CDR1 MRHNA, CDR2 SNTAGT. V was shortened by 1 base and J by 8 bases, with 14 bases between the two germline ends. The CDR3 nucleotides are TGTGCCAGCAGTGACTATCCCAGCACGAGGGGCTACACCTTC. The encoded protein is CASSDYPSTRGYTF.

As DNA, the CDR3 is TGTGCCAGCAGCTCCAGGGGGGACTCCGGGGCCAACGTCCTGACTTTC. The encoded protein is CASSSRGDSGANVLTF. The genes are TRBV7-9 and TRBJ2-6, with D possibly TRBD1 on 7 matching bases. Germline V gives CDR1 SEHNR, CDR2 FQNEAQ (reference sequence). The CDR3 consists of 16 residues. The ends were cut back, 4 bases at V and 4 bases at J, with 14 bases in the middle.